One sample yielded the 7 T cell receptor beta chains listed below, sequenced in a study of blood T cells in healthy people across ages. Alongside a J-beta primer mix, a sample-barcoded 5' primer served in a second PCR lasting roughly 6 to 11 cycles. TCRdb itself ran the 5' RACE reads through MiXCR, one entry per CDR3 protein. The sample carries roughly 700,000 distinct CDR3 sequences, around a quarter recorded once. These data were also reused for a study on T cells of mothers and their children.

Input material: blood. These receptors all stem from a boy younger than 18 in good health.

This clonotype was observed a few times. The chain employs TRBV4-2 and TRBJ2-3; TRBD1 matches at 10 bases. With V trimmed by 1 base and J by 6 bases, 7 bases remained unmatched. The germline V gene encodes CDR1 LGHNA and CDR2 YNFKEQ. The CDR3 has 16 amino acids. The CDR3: CASSQGPGQGPDTQYF. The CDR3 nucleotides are TGTGCCAGCAGCCAAGGACCGGGACAGGGGCCGGATACGCAGTATTTT.

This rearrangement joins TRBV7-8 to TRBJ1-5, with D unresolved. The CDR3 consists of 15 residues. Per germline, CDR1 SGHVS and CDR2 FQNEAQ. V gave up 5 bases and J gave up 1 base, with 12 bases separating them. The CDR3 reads CASSPPPMSNQPQHF. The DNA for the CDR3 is TGTGCCAGCAGCCCCCCCCCCATGAGCAATCAGCCCCAGCATTTT.

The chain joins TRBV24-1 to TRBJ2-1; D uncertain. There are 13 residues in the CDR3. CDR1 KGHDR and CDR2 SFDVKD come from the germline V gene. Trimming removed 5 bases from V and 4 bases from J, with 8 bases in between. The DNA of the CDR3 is TGTGCCACCAGTGGAGAAGGGTACAATGAGCAGTTCTTC. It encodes CATSGEGYNEQFF.

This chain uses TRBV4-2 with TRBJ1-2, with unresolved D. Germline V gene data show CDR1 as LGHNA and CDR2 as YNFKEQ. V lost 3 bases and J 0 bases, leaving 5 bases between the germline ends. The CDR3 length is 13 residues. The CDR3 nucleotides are TGTGCCAGCAGCCAGTCAACTAACTATGGCTACACCTTC. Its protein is CASSQSTNYGYTF.

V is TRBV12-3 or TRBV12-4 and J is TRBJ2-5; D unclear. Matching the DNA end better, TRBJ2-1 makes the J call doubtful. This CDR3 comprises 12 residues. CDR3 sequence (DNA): TGTGCCAGCAGTCCCCTGGTTGATGAGCAGTTCTTC. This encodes CASSPLVDEQFF.

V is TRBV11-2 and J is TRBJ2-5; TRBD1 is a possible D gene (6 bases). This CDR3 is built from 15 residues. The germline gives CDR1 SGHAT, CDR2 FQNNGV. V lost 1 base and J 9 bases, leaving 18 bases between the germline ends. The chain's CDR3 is CASSLGGTSHGAQYF. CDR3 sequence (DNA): TGTGCCAGCAGCTTAGGGGGGACATCCCACGGGGCCCAGTACTTC. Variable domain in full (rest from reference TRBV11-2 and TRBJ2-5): EAGVAQSPRYKIIEKRQSVAFWCNPISGHATLYWYQQILGQGPKLLIQFQNNGVVDDSQLPKDRFSAERLKGVDSTLKIQPAKLEDSAVYLCASSLGGTSHGAQYFGPGTRLLVL.

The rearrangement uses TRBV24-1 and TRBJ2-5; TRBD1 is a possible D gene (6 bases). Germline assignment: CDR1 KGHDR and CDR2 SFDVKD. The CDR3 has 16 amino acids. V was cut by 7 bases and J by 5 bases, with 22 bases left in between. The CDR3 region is CATSDTALGGEETQYF. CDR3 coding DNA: TGTGCCACCAGCGATACTGCTTTAGGGGGAGAGGAGACCCAGTACTTC.